The T cell receptor beta chain under discussion was sequenced for a study of blood T cell repertoires in COVID-19. This CDR3 comprises 15 residues. V dropped 5 bases and J dropped 8 bases, with 18 bases sitting between them. Germline V lookup: CDR1 MNHEY, CDR2 SVGAGI. Data came from immunoSEQ multiplex PCR; TCRdb stores just in-frame clones and leaves some out. The table includes 64,000 or so clones, roughly four fifths detected once. The rearrangement links TRBV6-5 to TRBJ1-4; D uncertain. This TCR derives from a human donor in a cohort sampled during active COVID-19. The sample consisted of peripheral blood. The CDR3 region has the DNA TGTGCCAGCAGTCCCTCGTACGGGTTGCGAGAAAAACTGTTTTTT. Protein sequence: CASSPSYGLREKLFF.